These T cell receptor beta chains were read from a single sample in a study of blood T cells in healthy people across ages. TCRdb re-derived calls from the 5' RACE reads in MiXCR, one entry per CDR3 protein. The table includes hundreds of thousands of distinct CDR3 sequences, 29% detected once. The sequenced sample consisted of blood. These receptors were obtained from a woman older than 75 in good health. CDR3s include the opening cysteine and the closing phenylalanine or tryptophan. Fields, in order: clone size, D gene, V gene, J gene, CDR3 DNA, CDR3 protein. The D gene is left open where the match is weak. Not all rows give a size; the values are once, few, many and, for expanded clones, a class.

clone size: -; D gene: -; V gene: TRBV4-1; J gene: TRBJ2-4; CDR3 DNA: TGCGCCAGCAGCCCAAGGGGAAACATTCAGTACTTC; CDR3 protein: CASSPRGNIQYF
clone size: many; D gene: TRBD1; V gene: TRBV4-3; J gene: TRBJ1-6; CDR3 DNA: TGCGCCAGCAGCCCAAAGTGGGACAGAAATTCACCCCTCCACTTT; CDR3 protein: CASSPKWDRNSPLHF
clone size: -; D gene: -; V gene: TRBV6-2/TRBV6-3; J gene: TRBJ1-1; CDR3 DNA: TGTGCCAGCACCCCTAGGTGGGGTACGAACACTGAAGCTTTCTTT; CDR3 protein: CASTPRWGTNTEAFF
clone size: -; D gene: -; V gene: TRBV6-2/TRBV6-3; J gene: TRBJ1-1; CDR3 DNA: TGTGCCAGCGGCCACCCGACCAAAAAAACTGAAGCTTTCTTT; CDR3 protein: CASGHPTKKTEAFF
clone size: many; D gene: -; V gene: TRBV7-9; J gene: TRBJ2-3; CDR3 DNA: TGTGCCAGCAGCGTAAGACAGAATACAGATACGCAGTATTTT; CDR3 protein: CASSVRQNTDTQYF
clone size: -; D gene: -; V gene: TRBV27; J gene: TRBJ2-3; CDR3 DNA: TGTGCCAGCAGTCCGAGGGGTAGGGCTGGGAAGAACACAGATGCGCAGTATTTT; CDR3 protein: CASSPRGRAGKNTDAQYF
clone size: few; D gene: -; V gene: TRBV3-1; J gene: TRBJ1-1; CDR3 DNA: TGTGCCAGCAGCCCTCGACAGCATGAAGCTTTCTTT; CDR3 protein: CASSPRQHEAFF
clone size: -; D gene: TRBD1; V gene: TRBV5-1; J gene: TRBJ1-1; CDR3 DNA: TGCGCCAGCAGCTTGGGACAGGGGGTGATGAACACTGAAGCTTTCTTT; CDR3 protein: CASSLGQGVMNTEAFF
clone size: few; D gene: -; V gene: TRBV7-9; J gene: TRBJ1-5; CDR3 DNA: TGTGCCAGCAGTACAGACGGAGGCCCCCCGGGAAATCAGCCCCAGCATTTT; CDR3 protein: CASSTDGGPPGNQPQHF
clone size: many; D gene: -; V gene: TRBV28; J gene: TRBJ2-6; CDR3 DNA: TGTGCCAGTGAAGGGAGGTCAGCCTCTGGGGCCAACGTCCTGACTTTC; CDR3 protein: CASEGRSASGANVLTF
clone size: -; D gene: -; V gene: TRBV6-1; J gene: TRBJ2-1; CDR3 DNA: TGTGCCAGCAGCACCGGGACTGCGCACTACAATGAGCAGTTCTTC; CDR3 protein: CASSTGTAHYNEQFF
clone size: many; D gene: -; V gene: TRBV5-1; J gene: TRBJ1-6; CDR3 DNA: TGCGCCAGCAGCTCGGGACACACCTATAATTCACCCCTCCACTTT; CDR3 protein: CASSSGHTYNSPLHF
clone size: few; D gene: -; V gene: TRBV18; J gene: TRBJ2-1; CDR3 DNA: TGTGCCAGCTCAAGTTGGACTTTGAGCTCCTACAATGAGCAGTTCTTC; CDR3 protein: CASSSWTLSSYNEQFF
clone size: many; D gene: TRBD1; V gene: TRBV6-5; J gene: TRBJ2-1; CDR3 DNA: TGTGCCAGCAGTTACCCCGGACAGGGGCGCTACAATGAGCAGTTCTTC; CDR3 protein: CASSYPGQGRYNEQFF
clone size: -; D gene: TRBD1; V gene: TRBV19; J gene: TRBJ2-2; CDR3 DNA: TGTGCCAGTACCTCGACAGGGAAAACCGGGGAGCTGTTTTTT; CDR3 protein: CASTSTGKTGELFF
clone size: -; D gene: TRBD2; V gene: TRBV29-1; J gene: TRBJ2-7; CDR3 DNA: TGCAGCGCAAGGACTAGCGGGGAAGGCGAGCAGTACTTC; CDR3 protein: CSARTSGEGEQYF
clone size: -; D gene: -; V gene: TRBV15; J gene: TRBJ1-1; CDR3 DNA: TGTGCCGCCAGCAGAGATTATGTGGAGAACACTGAAGCTTTCTTT; CDR3 protein: CAASRDYVENTEAFF
clone size: many; D gene: -; V gene: TRBV6-2/TRBV6-3; J gene: TRBJ2-3; CDR3 DNA: TGTGCCAGCGCGAGTAGCGGCCCCCCACGTACGCAGTATTTT; CDR3 protein: CASASSGPPRTQYF
clone size: -; D gene: -; V gene: TRBV4-1; J gene: TRBJ2-6; CDR3 DNA: TGCGCCAGCAGTGTAGGACAGATCGCATCTGGGGTCAACGTCCTGACTTTC; CDR3 protein: CASSVGQIASGVNVLTF
clone size: few; D gene: TRBD2; V gene: TRBV28; J gene: TRBJ2-1; CDR3 DNA: TGTGCCAGCAGTCCAGGGCGGGGGTTTAGGGAGCAGTTCTTC; CDR3 protein: CASSPGRGFREQFF
clone size: -; D gene: -; V gene: TRBV5-1; J gene: TRBJ1-4; CDR3 DNA: TGCGCCAGCAGCACGTCGACAGCCACTAATGAAAAACTGATTTTT; CDR3 protein: CASSTSTATNEKLIF
clone size: many; D gene: -; V gene: TRBV7-2; J gene: TRBJ1-1; CDR3 DNA: TGTGCCAGCAGCTTAGAGGGGGGAATCATTTCGAACACTGAAGCTTTCTTT; CDR3 protein: CASSLEGGIISNTEAFF
clone size: many; D gene: -; V gene: TRBV20-1; J gene: TRBJ1-6; CDR3 DNA: TGCAGTGCTTTCGACGGCCTGAGTTCACCCCTCCACTTT; CDR3 protein: CSAFDGLSSPLHF
clone size: -; D gene: -; V gene: TRBV6-5; J gene: TRBJ1-1; CDR3 DNA: TGTGCCAGCAGTTCCCTAGGGTCAGGGTTATTCTCGAACACTGAAGCTTTCTTT; CDR3 protein: CASSSLGSGLFSNTEAFF
clone size: many; D gene: -; V gene: TRBV12-3/TRBV12-4; J gene: TRBJ1-6; CDR3 DNA: TGTGCCAGCAGTTTGTCTCAGGGACATAATTCACCCCTCCACTTT; CDR3 protein: CASSLSQGHNSPLHF
clone size: -; D gene: -; V gene: TRBV5-1; J gene: TRBJ1-5; CDR3 DNA: TGCGCCAGCAGCCCCGGGGCAGGAAACAATCAGCCCCAGCATTTT; CDR3 protein: CASSPGAGNNQPQHF
clone size: -; D gene: -; V gene: TRBV5-1; J gene: TRBJ1-1; CDR3 DNA: TGCGCCAGCAGCGTCTGGGACAACACTGAAGCTTTCTTT; CDR3 protein: CASSVWDNTEAFF
clone size: few; D gene: TRBD1; V gene: TRBV10-3; J gene: TRBJ1-3; CDR3 DNA: TGTGCCAGCGGGACAGTCTCTGGAAACACCATATATTTT; CDR3 protein: CASGTVSGNTIYF
clone size: many; D gene: TRBD2; V gene: TRBV20-1; J gene: TRBJ2-3; CDR3 DNA: TGCAGTACCGGACTAGCGGGTAGCACAGATACGCAGTATTTT; CDR3 protein: CSTGLAGSTDTQYF
clone size: -; D gene: -; V gene: TRBV5-1; J gene: TRBJ1-1; CDR3 DNA: TGCGCCAGCAGCGGGCCGAGGCAGGGCTTCACTGAAGCTTTCTTT; CDR3 protein: CASSGPRQGFTEAFF
clone size: many; D gene: -; V gene: TRBV7-9; J gene: TRBJ1-5; CDR3 DNA: TGTGCCAGCAGCCTGACAGGAGTTAGCAATCAGCCCCAGCATTTT; CDR3 protein: CASSLTGVSNQPQHF
clone size: many; D gene: -; V gene: TRBV18; J gene: TRBJ1-4; CDR3 DNA: TGTGCCAGCTCACCAGGGAGTACTAATGAAAAACTGTTTTTT; CDR3 protein: CASSPGSTNEKLFF
clone size: -; D gene: -; V gene: TRBV5-1; J gene: TRBJ2-1; CDR3 DNA: TGCGCCAGCAGCTCAACGGGCCTCCCCAGGGAGCAGTTCTTC; CDR3 protein: CASSSTGLPREQFF
clone size: many; D gene: TRBD2; V gene: TRBV3-1; J gene: TRBJ2-5; CDR3 DNA: TGTGCCAGCAGCCAAGATCTTGCGGGACTAGCGGGGCTTCGGGAGACCCAGTACTTC; CDR3 protein: CASSQDLAGLAGLRETQYF
clone size: few; D gene: TRBD1; V gene: TRBV6-6; J gene: TRBJ2-1; CDR3 DNA: TGTGCCAGCTACTTTAGGGACAGTAAACAGGGGCAGTTCTTC; CDR3 protein: CASYFRDSKQGQFF
clone size: -; D gene: -; V gene: TRBV12-3/TRBV12-4; J gene: TRBJ2-3; CDR3 DNA: TGTGCCAGCAGAGTCCCCGCAGATACGCAGTATTTT; CDR3 protein: CASRVPADTQYF
clone size: many; D gene: -; V gene: TRBV7-6; J gene: TRBJ2-3; CDR3 DNA: TGTGCCAGCAGCTTAGCCCAATTAGATACGCAGTATTTT; CDR3 protein: CASSLAQLDTQYF
clone size: -; D gene: -; V gene: TRBV12-3/TRBV12-4; J gene: TRBJ1-6; CDR3 DNA: TGTGCCAGCAGCCAGTCAGTCGGTTCGAAGTCACCCCTCCACTTT; CDR3 protein: CASSQSVGSKSPLHF
clone size: many; D gene: -; V gene: TRBV6-5; J gene: TRBJ2-7; CDR3 DNA: TGTGCCAGCAGTTACGAGGGGATCGCAGGGCCCTACGAGCAGTACTTC; CDR3 protein: CASSYEGIAGPYEQYF
clone size: few; D gene: -; V gene: TRBV3-1; J gene: TRBJ1-1; CDR3 DNA: TGTGCCAGCAGCCAAGATCCGGGCATTTCAAACACTGAAGCTTTCTTT; CDR3 protein: CASSQDPGISNTEAFF
clone size: -; D gene: -; V gene: TRBV6-5; J gene: TRBJ2-2; CDR3 DNA: TGTGCCAGCAGGTCCGACGTAGGGTATGTCGGGGAGCTGTTTTTT; CDR3 protein: CASRSDVGYVGELFF
clone size: many; D gene: TRBD1; V gene: TRBV28; J gene: TRBJ2-7; CDR3 DNA: TGTGCCAGCAGCTTTGGGACAGGGATCCCCTACGAGCAGTACTTC; CDR3 protein: CASSFGTGIPYEQYF
clone size: many; D gene: -; V gene: TRBV25-1; J gene: TRBJ2-3; CDR3 DNA: TGTGCCAGCAGTGACTTGCGGAGCACAGATACGCAGTATTTT; CDR3 protein: CASSDLRSTDTQYF
clone size: few; D gene: -; V gene: TRBV5-5; J gene: TRBJ2-4; CDR3 DNA: TGTGCCAGCAGCACCTTAGACAGAATAGCCAAAAACATTCAGTACTTC; CDR3 protein: CASSTLDRIAKNIQYF
clone size: many; D gene: TRBD1; V gene: TRBV5-1; J gene: TRBJ1-2; CDR3 DNA: TGCGCCAGCAGCCCTACATTGGACAGGACGTATGGCTACACCTTC; CDR3 protein: CASSPTLDRTYGYTF
clone size: many; D gene: -; V gene: TRBV4-3; J gene: TRBJ2-1; CDR3 DNA: TGCGCCAGCAGCCCCCCGGGGGCCAGGTCACACAATGAGCAGTTCTTC; CDR3 protein: CASSPPGARSHNEQFF
clone size: many; D gene: -; V gene: TRBV20-1; J gene: TRBJ1-6; CDR3 DNA: TGCAGTGCTAGGAGGGCCGACTATAATTCACCCCTCCACTTT; CDR3 protein: CSARRADYNSPLHF
clone size: -; D gene: -; V gene: TRBV7-2; J gene: TRBJ1-2; CDR3 DNA: TGTGCCAGCAGCTTAGTTACGGGGAAACTTAACTATGGCTACACCTTC; CDR3 protein: CASSLVTGKLNYGYTF
clone size: -; D gene: -; V gene: TRBV7-9; J gene: TRBJ2-3; CDR3 DNA: TGTGCCAGCAGCGTTACAGGTTACGGGAGCACAGATACGCAGTATTTT; CDR3 protein: CASSVTGYGSTDTQYF
clone size: few; D gene: -; V gene: TRBV10-3; J gene: TRBJ1-5; CDR3 DNA: TGTGCCATCAGTGGGGACTTTCCGGGAGATAGCAATCAGCCCCAGCATTTT; CDR3 protein: CAISGDFPGDSNQPQHF
clone size: many; D gene: TRBD1; V gene: TRBV28; J gene: TRBJ1-2; CDR3 DNA: TGTGCCAGCAGTTCCGGACAGGGACGTAACTATGGCTACACCTTC; CDR3 protein: CASSSGQGRNYGYTF
clone size: few; D gene: TRBD1; V gene: TRBV6-2/TRBV6-3; J gene: TRBJ2-1; CDR3 DNA: TGTGCCACCCCAGGGGGAACCTACGAGCAGTTCTTC; CDR3 protein: CATPGGTYEQFF
clone size: many; D gene: -; V gene: TRBV6-2/TRBV6-3; J gene: TRBJ2-1; CDR3 DNA: TGTGCCAGCAGTTACTTAACCCAAAAGGCCGTACGCAATGAGCAGTTCTTC; CDR3 protein: CASSYLTQKAVRNEQFF
clone size: many; D gene: -; V gene: TRBV20-1; J gene: TRBJ2-3; CDR3 DNA: TGCAGTGCTACCCAACAGGTGCGCACAGATACGCAGTATTTT; CDR3 protein: CSATQQVRTDTQYF
clone size: many; D gene: -; V gene: TRBV13; J gene: TRBJ1-2; CDR3 DNA: TGTGCCAGCAGCTTAGTTGGCAGTTTTAACTATGGCTACACCTTC; CDR3 protein: CASSLVGSFNYGYTF
clone size: -; D gene: -; V gene: TRBV7-2; J gene: TRBJ2-7; CDR3 DNA: TGTGCCAGCAGCCTCCCCCACACAGGGCTCGAGCAGTACTTC; CDR3 protein: CASSLPHTGLEQYF
clone size: once; D gene: -; V gene: TRBV6-6; J gene: TRBJ2-3; CDR3 DNA: TGTGCCAGCTCAATAACAGGGAGCCCAGATACACGGTATTTT; CDR3 protein: CASSITGSPDTRYF
clone size: -; D gene: -; V gene: TRBV7-9; J gene: TRBJ1-3; CDR3 DNA: TGTGCCAGCAGCTTCTTGGCAGGATCTGGAAACACCATATATTTT; CDR3 protein: CASSFLAGSGNTIYF
clone size: many; D gene: -; V gene: TRBV15; J gene: TRBJ2-1; CDR3 DNA: TGTGCCACCAGTAGCCCGGGGTACAATGAGCAGTTCTTC; CDR3 protein: CATSSPGYNEQFF